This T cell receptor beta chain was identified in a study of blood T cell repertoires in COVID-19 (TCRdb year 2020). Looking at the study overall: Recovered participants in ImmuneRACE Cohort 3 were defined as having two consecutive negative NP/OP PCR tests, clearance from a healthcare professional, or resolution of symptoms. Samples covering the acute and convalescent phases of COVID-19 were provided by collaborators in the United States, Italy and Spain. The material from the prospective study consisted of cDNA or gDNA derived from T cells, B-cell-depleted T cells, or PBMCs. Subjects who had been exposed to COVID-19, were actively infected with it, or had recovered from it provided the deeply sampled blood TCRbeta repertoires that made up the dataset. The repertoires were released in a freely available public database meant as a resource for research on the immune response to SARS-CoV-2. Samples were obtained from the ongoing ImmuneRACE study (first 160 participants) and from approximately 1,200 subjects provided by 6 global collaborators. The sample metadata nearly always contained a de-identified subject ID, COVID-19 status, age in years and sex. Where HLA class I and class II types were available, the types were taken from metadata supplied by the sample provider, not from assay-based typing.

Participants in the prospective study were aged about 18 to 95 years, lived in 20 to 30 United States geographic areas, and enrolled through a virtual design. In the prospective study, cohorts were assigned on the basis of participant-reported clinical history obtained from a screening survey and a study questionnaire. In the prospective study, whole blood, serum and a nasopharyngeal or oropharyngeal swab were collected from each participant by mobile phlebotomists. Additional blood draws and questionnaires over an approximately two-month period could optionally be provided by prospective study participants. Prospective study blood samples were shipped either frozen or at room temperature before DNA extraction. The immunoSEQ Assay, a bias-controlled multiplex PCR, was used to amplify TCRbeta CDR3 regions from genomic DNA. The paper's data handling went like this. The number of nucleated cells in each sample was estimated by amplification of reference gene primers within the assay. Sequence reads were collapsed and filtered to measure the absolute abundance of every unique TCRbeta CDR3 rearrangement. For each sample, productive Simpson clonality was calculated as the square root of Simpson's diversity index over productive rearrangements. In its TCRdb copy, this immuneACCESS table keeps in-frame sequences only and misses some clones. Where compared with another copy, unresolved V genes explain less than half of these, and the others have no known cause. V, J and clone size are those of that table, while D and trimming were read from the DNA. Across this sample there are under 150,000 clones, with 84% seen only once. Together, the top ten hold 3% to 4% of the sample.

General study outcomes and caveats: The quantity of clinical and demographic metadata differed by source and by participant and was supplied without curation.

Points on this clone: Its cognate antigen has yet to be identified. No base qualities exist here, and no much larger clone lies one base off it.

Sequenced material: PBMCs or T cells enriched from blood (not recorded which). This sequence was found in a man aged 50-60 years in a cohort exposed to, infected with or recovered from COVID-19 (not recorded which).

CDR3 protein: CATSDSQGGSMTQYF. The sequence in DNA is TGTGCCACCAGTGATTCTCAGGGGGGCTCGATGACCCAGTACTTC. The chain joins TRBV24-1 to TRBJ2-5; the D region possibly corresponds to TRBD1 (7 bases align). From cysteine to phenylalanine, the CDR3 is 15 amino acids long. This entry keeps only the CDR3 DNA: 45 bases, framed from base 1. The germline V gene gives CDR1 as KGHDR and CDR2 as SFDVKD. V loses 2 bases, J loses 7 bases, and the germline ends lie 16 bases apart.